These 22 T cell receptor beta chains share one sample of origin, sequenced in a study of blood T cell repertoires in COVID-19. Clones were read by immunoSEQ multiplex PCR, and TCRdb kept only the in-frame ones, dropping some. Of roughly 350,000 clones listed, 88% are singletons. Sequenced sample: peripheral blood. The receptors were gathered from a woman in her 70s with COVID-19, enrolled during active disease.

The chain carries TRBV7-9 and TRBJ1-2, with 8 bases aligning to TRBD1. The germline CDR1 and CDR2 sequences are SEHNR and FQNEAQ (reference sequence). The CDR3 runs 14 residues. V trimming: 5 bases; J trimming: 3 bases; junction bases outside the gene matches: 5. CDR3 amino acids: CASSPGQGHYGYTF. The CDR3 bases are TGTGCCAGCAGCCCCGGACAGGGCCACTATGGCTACACCTTC.

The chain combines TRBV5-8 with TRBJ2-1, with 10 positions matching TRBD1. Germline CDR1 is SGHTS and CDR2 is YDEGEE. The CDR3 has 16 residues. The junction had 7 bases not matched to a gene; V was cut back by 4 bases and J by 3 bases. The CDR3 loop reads CASSARQGALYNEQFF. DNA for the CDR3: TGTGCCAGCAGCGCCCGACAGGGGGCCCTCTACAATGAGCAGTTCTTC.

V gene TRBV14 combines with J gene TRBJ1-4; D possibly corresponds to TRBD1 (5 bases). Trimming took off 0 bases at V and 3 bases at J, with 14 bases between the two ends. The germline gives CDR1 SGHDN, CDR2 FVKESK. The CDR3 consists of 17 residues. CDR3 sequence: CASSQEGPGIANEKLFF. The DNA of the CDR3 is TGTGCCAGCAGCCAAGAGGGGCCCGGCATAGCTAATGAAAAACTGTTTTTT.

CDR3 sequence: CASSYGGTGATYEQYF. As DNA, the CDR3 is TGCGCCAGCAGTTATGGTGGTACGGGAGCCACCTACGAGCAGTACTTC. J is TRBJ2-7 and V is TRBV5-1; TRBD2 is a possible D gene (6 bases). The V gene lost 5 bases and the J gene lost 2 bases, with 20 bases spanning the gap. From germline, CDR1 is SGHRS and CDR2 YFSETQ. The CDR3 sequence is 16 residues long.

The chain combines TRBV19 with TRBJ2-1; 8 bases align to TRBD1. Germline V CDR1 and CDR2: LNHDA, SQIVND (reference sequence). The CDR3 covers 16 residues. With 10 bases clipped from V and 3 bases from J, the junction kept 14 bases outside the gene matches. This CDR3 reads CATRSDDRGDYNEQFF. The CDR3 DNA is TGTGCCACAAGAAGCGACGACAGGGGAGACTACAATGAGCAGTTCTTC.

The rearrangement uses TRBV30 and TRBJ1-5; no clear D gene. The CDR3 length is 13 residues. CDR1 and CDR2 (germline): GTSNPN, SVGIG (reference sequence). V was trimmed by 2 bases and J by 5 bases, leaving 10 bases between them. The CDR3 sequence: CAWSHRTDQPQHF. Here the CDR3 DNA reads TGTGCCTGGAGTCACAGAACCGATCAGCCCCAGCATTTT.

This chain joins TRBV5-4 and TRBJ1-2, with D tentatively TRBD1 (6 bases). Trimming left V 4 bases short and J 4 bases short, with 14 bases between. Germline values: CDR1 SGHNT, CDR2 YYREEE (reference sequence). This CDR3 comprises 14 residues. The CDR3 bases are TGTGCCAGCAGCGCAGCCGGGACACCCTATGGCTACACCTTC. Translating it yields CASSAAGTPYGYTF.

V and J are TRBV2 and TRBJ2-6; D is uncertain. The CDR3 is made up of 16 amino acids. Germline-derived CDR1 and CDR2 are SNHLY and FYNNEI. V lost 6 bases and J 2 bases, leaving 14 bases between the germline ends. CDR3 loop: CASRPDMLTGANVLTF. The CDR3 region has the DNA TGTGCCAGCAGACCTGACATGCTAACTGGGGCCAACGTCCTGACTTTC.

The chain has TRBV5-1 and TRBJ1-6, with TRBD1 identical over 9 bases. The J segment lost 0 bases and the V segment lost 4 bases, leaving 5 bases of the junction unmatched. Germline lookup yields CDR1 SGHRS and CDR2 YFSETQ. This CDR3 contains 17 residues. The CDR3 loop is CASSPDRGSSYNSPLHF. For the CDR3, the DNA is TGCGCCAGCAGCCCCGACAGGGGGAGCTCCTATAATTCACCCCTCCACTTT.

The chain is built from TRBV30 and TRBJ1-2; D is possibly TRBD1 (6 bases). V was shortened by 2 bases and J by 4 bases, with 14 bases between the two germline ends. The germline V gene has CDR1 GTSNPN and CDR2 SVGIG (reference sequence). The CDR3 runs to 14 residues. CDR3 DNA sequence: TGTGCCTGGAGTCCACAGGGAGTTGCCTATGGCTACACCTTC. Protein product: CAWSPQGVAYGYTF.

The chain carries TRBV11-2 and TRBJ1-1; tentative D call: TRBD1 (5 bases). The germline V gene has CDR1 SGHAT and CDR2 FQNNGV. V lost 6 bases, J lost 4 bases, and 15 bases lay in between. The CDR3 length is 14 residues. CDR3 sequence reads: CASSYSGRGTEAFF. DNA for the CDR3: TGTGCCAGCAGTTATTCTGGTAGGGGCACTGAAGCTTTCTTT.

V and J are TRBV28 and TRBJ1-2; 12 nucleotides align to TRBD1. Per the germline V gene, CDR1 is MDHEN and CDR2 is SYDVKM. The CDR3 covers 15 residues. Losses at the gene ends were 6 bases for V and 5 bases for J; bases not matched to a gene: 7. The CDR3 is CASRTGTGGGYGYTF. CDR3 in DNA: TGTGCCAGCAGGACGGGGACAGGGGGCGGGTATGGCTACACCTTC.

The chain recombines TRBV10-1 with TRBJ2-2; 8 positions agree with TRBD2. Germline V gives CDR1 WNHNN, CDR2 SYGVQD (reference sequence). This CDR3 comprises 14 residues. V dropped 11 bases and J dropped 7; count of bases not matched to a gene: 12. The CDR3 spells CAGGGGIRSGELFF. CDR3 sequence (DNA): TGCGCCGGCGGCGGGGGGATTAGAAGCGGGGAGCTGTTTTTT.

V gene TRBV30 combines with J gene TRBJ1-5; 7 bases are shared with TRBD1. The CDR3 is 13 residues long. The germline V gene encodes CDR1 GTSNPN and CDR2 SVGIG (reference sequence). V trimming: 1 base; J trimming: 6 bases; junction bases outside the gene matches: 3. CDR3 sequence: CAWSDGTAQPQHF. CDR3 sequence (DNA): TGTGCCTGGAGTGACGGGACAGCTCAGCCCCAGCATTTT.

In DNA, the CDR3 is TGTGCCAGCAGCTCCGGGACAGGGGATCGTGGCTACACCTTC. It yields the protein CASSSGTGDRGYTF. The chain combines TRBV11-1 with TRBJ1-2; 10 bases map to TRBD1. V was clipped by 4 bases and J by 7 bases; unmatched bases: 6. Germline lookup yields CDR1 SGHAT and CDR2 FQDESV (reference sequence). This CDR3 is built from 14 residues. Combining the CDR3 with reference TRBV11-1 and TRBJ1-2 gives the whole variable domain EAEVAQSPRYKITEKSQAVAFWCDPISGHATLYWYRQILGQGPELLVQFQDESVVDDSQLPKDRFSAERLKGVDSTLKIQPAELGDSAMYLCASSSGTGDRGYTFGSGTRLTVV.

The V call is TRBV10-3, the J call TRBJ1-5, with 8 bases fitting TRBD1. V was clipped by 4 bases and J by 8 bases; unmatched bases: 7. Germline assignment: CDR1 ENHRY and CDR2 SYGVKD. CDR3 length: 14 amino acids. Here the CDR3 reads CAISARDRGEPQHF. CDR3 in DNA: TGTGCCATCAGTGCCCGAGACAGGGGTGAGCCCCAGCATTTT.

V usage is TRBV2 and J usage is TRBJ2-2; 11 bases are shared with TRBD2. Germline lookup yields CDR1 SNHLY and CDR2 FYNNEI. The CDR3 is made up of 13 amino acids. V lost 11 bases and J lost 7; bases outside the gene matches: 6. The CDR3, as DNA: TGTGCCGGGACTAGCGGCCCCGGCGGGGAGCTGTTTTTT. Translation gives CAGTSGPGGELFF.

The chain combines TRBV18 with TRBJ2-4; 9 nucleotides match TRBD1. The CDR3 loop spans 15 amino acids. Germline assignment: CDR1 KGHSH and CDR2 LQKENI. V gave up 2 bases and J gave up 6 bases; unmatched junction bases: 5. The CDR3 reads CASSPRMDRGNIQYF. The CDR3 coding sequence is TGTGCCAGCTCACCAAGGATGGACAGGGGAAACATTCAGTACTTC. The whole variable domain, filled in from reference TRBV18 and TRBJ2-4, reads NAGVMQNPRHLVRRRGQEARLRCSPMKGHSHVYWYRQLPEEGLKFMVYLQKENIIDESGMPKERFSAEFPKEGPSILRIQQVVRGDSAAYFCASSPRMDRGNIQYFGAGTRLSVL.

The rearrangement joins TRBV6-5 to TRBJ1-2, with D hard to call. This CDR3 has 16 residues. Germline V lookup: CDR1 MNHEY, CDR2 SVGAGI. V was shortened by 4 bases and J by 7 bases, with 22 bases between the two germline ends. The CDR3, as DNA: TGTGCCAGCAGTTCGCGTGCAGTCCGGGGTTTGGGTGGCTACACCTTC. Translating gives CASSSRAVRGLGGYTF.

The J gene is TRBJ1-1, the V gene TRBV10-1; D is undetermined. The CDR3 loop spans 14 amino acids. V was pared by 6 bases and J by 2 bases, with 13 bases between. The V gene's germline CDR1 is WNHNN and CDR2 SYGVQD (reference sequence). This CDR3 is CASSRGGSNTEAFF. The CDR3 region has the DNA TGCGCCAGCAGCCGTGGAGGTAGTAACACTGAAGCTTTCTTT.

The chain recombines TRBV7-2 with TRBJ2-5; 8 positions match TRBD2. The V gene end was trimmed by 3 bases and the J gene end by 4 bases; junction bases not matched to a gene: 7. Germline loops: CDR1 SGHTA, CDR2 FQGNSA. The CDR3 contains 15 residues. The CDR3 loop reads CASSFAGTRGETQYF. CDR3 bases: TGTGCCAGCAGCTTCGCCGGGACTAGGGGAGAGACCCAGTACTTC.

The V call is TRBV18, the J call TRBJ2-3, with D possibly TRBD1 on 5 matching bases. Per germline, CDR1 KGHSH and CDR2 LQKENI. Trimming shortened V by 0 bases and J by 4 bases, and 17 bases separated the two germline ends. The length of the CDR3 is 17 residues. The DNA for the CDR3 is TGTGCCAGCTCACCACCTACCGGGCCCCAAGGGGCAGATACGCAGTATTTT. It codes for CASSPPTGPQGADTQYF.